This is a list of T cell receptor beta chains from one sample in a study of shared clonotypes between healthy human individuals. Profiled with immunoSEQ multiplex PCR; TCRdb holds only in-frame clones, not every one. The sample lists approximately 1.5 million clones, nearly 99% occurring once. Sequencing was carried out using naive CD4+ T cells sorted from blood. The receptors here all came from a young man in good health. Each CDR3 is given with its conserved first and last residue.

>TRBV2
CASSEEFSSYNEQFF
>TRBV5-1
CASSEVADTQYF
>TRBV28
CACSDRDSEETQYF
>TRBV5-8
CASSLRPGASYEQYF
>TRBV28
CASSLDAGPGGNQPQHF
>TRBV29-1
CSVHGARRDTQYF
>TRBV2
CASSGRVGETQYF
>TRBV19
CASKDGIFRPNTEAFF
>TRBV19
CASSIRDSYEQYF
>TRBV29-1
CSVGASYNEQFF
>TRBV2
CASSTGSWAGTDTQYF
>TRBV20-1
CSASPGETQYF
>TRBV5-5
CASSLVGTGAYEQYF
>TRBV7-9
CASPPTSSTDTQYF
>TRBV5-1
CASSHGLAMAVATQYF
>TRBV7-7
CASSALGTSGDNEQFF
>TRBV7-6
CASSPFHGIGELFF
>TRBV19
CASSIEKGRGVFEQYF
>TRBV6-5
CASSLPGHMNNEQFF
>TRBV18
CASSPLDSGTGHPNEQFF
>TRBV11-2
CASSLGQGYTGELFF
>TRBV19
CASRYGAESNQPQHF
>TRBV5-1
CASSGWDGSTDTQYF
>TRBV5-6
CASSLGDRDEQYF
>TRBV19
CASSAPGQTIRQYF
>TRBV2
CASRVGRYNEQFF
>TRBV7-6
CASSRGSGSLITYEQYF
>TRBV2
CASGELAGNTGELFF
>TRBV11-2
CASSTVRGRFTDTQYF
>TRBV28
CASSLFGQLTSYEQYF
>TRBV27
CASGSAGTLSYEQYF
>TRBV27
CASSLWGTGYNEKLFF
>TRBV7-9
CASSIRGHTNYGYTF
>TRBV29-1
CSVSTSGSTDTQYF
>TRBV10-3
CAISESLAGSMGEQFF
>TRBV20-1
CSARDLVGYTF
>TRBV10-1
CASSDGAEAFF
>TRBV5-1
CASSLAGGETQYF
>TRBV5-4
CASSLTHSDEQYF
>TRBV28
CASSLRYTGTYEQYF
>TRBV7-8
CASSFLHLPGQGFYEQYF
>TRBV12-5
CASGPTRTVENSGNTIYF
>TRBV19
CASKGGTGFLSSYNEQFF
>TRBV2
CASGLAGGTQYF